The TCR beta chain described here comes from a study of T cell responses to AZD1222 COVID-19 vaccine. Unmatched junction bases numbered 5, after V lost 1 base and J lost 2 bases. Germline V CDR1 and CDR2: LGHNA, YSLEER. The CDR3 is made up of 16 amino acids. This table comes from immunoSEQ multiplex PCR, and its TCRdb copy is limited to in-frame clones, with some not included. The repertoire consists of 120,000 to 150,000 clones, with about 90% occurring once and the leading ten covering approximately 5.2%. The material was peripheral blood, obtained on day 0 of AZD1222 vaccination. The J gene is TRBJ2-7, the V gene TRBV4-3; 10 nucleotides agree with TRBD1. The TCR sequence derives from an adult in good health. The CDR3 spells CASSQGLGTGAYEQYF. DNA of the CDR3: TGCGCCAGCAGCCAAGGATTAGGGACAGGGGCCTACGAGCAGTACTTC.